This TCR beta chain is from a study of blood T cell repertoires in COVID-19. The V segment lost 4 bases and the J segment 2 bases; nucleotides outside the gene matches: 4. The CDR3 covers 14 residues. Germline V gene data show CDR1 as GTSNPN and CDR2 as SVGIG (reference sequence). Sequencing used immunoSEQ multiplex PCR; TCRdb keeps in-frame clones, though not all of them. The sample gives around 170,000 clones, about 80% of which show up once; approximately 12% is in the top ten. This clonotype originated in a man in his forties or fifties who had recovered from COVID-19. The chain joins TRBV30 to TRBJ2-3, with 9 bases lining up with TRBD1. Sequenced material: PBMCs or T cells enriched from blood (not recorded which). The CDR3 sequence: CAWNRGPPTDTQYF. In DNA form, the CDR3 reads TGTGCCTGGAACAGGGGGCCCCCCACAGATACGCAGTATTTT. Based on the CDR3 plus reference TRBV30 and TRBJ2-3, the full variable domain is SQTIHQWPATLVQPVGSPLSLECTVEGTSNPNLYWYRQAAGRGLQLLFYSVGIGQISSEVPQNLSASRPQDRQFILSSKKLLLSDSGFYLCAWNRGPPTDTQYFGPGTRLTVL.